The 17 T cell receptor beta chains below all came from one sample that was sequenced in a study of cytomegalovirus exposure and HLA in healthy donors. Vbeta (60) and Jbeta (13) primers were used in the PCR. The data were produced by immunoSEQ multiplex PCR, yet TCRdb's version contains in-frame clones alone and is incomplete. The sample records about 150,000 clones, approximately 80% being singletons. Sequenced sample: PBMCs. Receptor source: a woman aged 40-49 years in good health and CMV-seropositive.

This clone was detected only a few times. This chain joins TRBV30 and TRBJ1-1, with D perhaps matching TRBD1 (6 bases). This CDR3 is built from 14 residues. From germline, CDR1 is GTSNPN and CDR2 SVGIG (reference sequence). V lost 2 bases to trimming and J lost 8 bases, with 18 bases between them. The CDR3 DNA is TGTGCCTGGAGTACGACAGGCGGCCGGGCAGAAGCTTTCTTT. Translating it yields CAWSTTGGRAEAFF.

The table lists this clone with a few counts. In DNA form, the CDR3 reads TGTGCCAGCAGCTTTCTAGCGGAATCTAACACAGATACGCAGTATTTT. Amino acids: CASSFLAESNTDTQYF. The J gene is TRBJ2-3, the V gene TRBV7-6; 7 bases line up with TRBD2. V shed 3 bases, J shed 2 bases, and the junction held 8 bases outside the gene matches. Germline CDR1 reads SGHVS; CDR2 reads FNYEAQ. The CDR3 contains 16 residues.

The chain recombines TRBV7-9 with TRBJ1-2; 9 nucleotides match TRBD1. From germline, CDR1 is SEHNR and CDR2 FQNEAQ (reference sequence). The CDR3 is 15 residues long. Trimming removed 5 bases from V and 4 bases from J; junction bases left unmatched: 8. CDR3 sequence (DNA): TGTGCCAGCAGCATGGGGACAGGGAGATCCTATGGCTACACCTTC. Protein product: CASSMGTGRSYGYTF. Supplemented by reference TRBV7-9 and TRBJ1-2, the full variable domain reads DTGVSQNPRHKITKRGQNVTFRCDPISEHNRLYWYRQTLGQGPEFLTYFQNEAQLEKSRLLSDRFSAERPKGSFSTLEIQRTEQGDSAMYLCASSMGTGRSYGYTFGSGTRLTVV.

This clone appeared a few times. The genes are TRBV19 and TRBJ2-7; 7 bases fit TRBD2. The CDR3 has 16 amino acids. Germline CDR1 LNHDA, CDR2 SQIVND (reference sequence). J lost 3 bases, V lost 4 bases, and 12 bases had no gene match. CDR3 DNA: TGTGCCAGTAGTAGCGGGAGAGGGGCCAATTACTACGAGCAGTACTTC. Translating it yields CASSSGRGANYYEQYF.

The CDR3 DNA is TGTGCCAGCAGCTTAGAAGGACAGAACACCGGGGAGCTGTTTTTT. Its protein is CASSLEGQNTGELFF. V is TRBV7-9 and J is TRBJ2-2; weak D call: TRBD1 (5 bases). The CDR3 spans 15 residues. V was clipped by 1 base and J by 1 base, with 7 bases between them. Germline V gene lookup returns CDR1 SEHNR and CDR2 FQNEAQ (reference sequence).

This clone was recorded only once. The chain couples TRBV14 to TRBJ1-2, with D tentatively TRBD1 (5 bases). The CDR3 length is 14 residues. The V end lost 1 base, the J end lost 5 bases, and 11 bases lay between the germline ends. Germline V lookup: CDR1 SGHDN, CDR2 FVKESK. In DNA form, the CDR3 reads TGTGCCAGCAGCCAAGTCCTGGGACTGTATGGCTACACCTTC. As protein: CASSQVLGLYGYTF.

The genes are TRBV7-8 and TRBJ1-2, with D perhaps TRBD1 (6 bases). There are 14 residues in the CDR3. Trimming removed 2 bases from V and 0 bases from J, with 7 bases in between. Looked up from germline, CDR1 is SGHVS and CDR2 is FQNEAQ. CDR3 sequence: CASSLNRANYGYTF. In DNA form, the CDR3 reads TGTGCCAGCAGCTTAAACAGGGCTAACTATGGCTACACCTTC.

The rearrangement uses TRBV6-1 and TRBJ2-2; TRBD2 matches at 7 bases. After removal of 7 bases from V and 4 bases from J, the junction contained 9 bases not matched to a gene. CDR1 is MNHNS, CDR2 SASEGT, per germline. The CDR3 length is 15 residues. CDR3: CASTWGLMGTGELFF. The CDR3 DNA sequence: TGTGCCAGCACTTGGGGACTAATGGGCACCGGGGAGCTGTTTTTT.

This clone was counted once. The chain combines TRBV11-2 with TRBJ2-3, with 9 bases fitting TRBD2. V was clipped by 3 bases and J by 7 bases; unmatched bases: 11. Germline CDR1 and CDR2: SGHAT and FQNNGV. The CDR3 loop spans 16 amino acids. This chain's CDR3 is CASSFVAGGELNTQYF. For the CDR3, the DNA is TGTGCCAGCAGCTTCGTCGCGGGAGGGGAACTTAATACGCAGTATTTT.

The rearrangement joins TRBV5-1 to TRBJ2-1; 10 bases map to TRBD2. CDR1 and CDR2 (germline): SGHRS, YFSETQ. The V segment lost 2 bases and the J segment 4 bases; nucleotides outside the gene matches: 0. The CDR3 loop spans 14 amino acids. DNA for the CDR3: TGCGCCAGCAGCTTACTAGCGGGGTACAATGAGCAGTTCTTC. Its protein product is CASSLLAGYNEQFF.

The V call is TRBV11-2, the J call TRBJ2-3; 7 nucleotides agree with TRBD2. V lost 1 base and J lost 5; bases outside the gene matches: 6. This CDR3 contains 15 residues. Germline V CDR1 and CDR2: SGHAT, FQNNGV. This chain's CDR3 is CASSLAAGPQDTQYF. In nucleotides, the CDR3 is TGTGCCAGCAGCTTAGCAGCGGGACCCCAAGATACGCAGTATTTT.

DNA of the CDR3: TGTGCCAGCAGCTCAGGGGGCTACAATGAGCAGTTCTTC. It specifies CASSSGGYNEQFF. V and J are TRBV28 and TRBJ2-1, with TRBD1 matching over 7 bases. With V trimmed by 6 bases and J by 3 bases, 2 bases remained unmatched. CDR3 length equals 13 residues. Germline CDR1 and CDR2: MDHEN and SYDVKM.

The chain joins TRBV11-2 to TRBJ2-1, with TRBD1 matching over 7 bases. The ends lost 5 bases at V and 8 bases at J; junction bases unmatched: 3. The CDR3 runs 12 residues. Germline lookup yields CDR1 SGHAT and CDR2 FQNNGV. The CDR3 DNA is TGTGCCAGCAGCCGACAGGGCTATGAGCAGTTCTTC. Encoded protein: CASSRQGYEQFF.

With respect to this clone: At one end the junction does not follow the germline gene, possibly because of a read error. The chain combines TRBV30 with TRBJ2-1; the match to TRBD2 covers 7 bases. The CDR3 length is 15 residues. CDR1 and CDR2 from the germline V gene are GTSNPN and SVGIG (reference sequence). The CDR3 DNA reads TGTGCCTGGAGTGTACGGGCGGGAGCAATGAATGGGCAGTTCTTC. This sequence encodes CAWSVRAGAMNGQFF.

The chain employs TRBV7-3 and TRBJ1-1; no definite D call. Trimming left V 5 bases short and J 6 bases short, with 13 bases between. The CDR3 length is 13 residues. Germline values: CDR1 SGHTA, CDR2 FQGTGA. CDR3 in DNA: TGTGCCAGCAGCGCCGACAACGACGCTGAAGCTTTCTTT. This encodes CASSADNDAEAFF. The full variable domain, with the rest looked up from reference TRBV7-3 and TRBJ1-1, is GAGVSQTPSNKVTEKGKYVELRCDPISGHTALYWYRQSLGQGPEFLIYFQGTGAADDSGLPNDRFFAVRPEGSVSTLKIQRTERGDSAVYLCASSADNDAEAFFGQGTRLTVV.

This clone occurred once. J is TRBJ1-2 and V is TRBV14; 7 nucleotides agree with TRBD1. The germline V gene has CDR1 SGHDN and CDR2 FVKESK. The CDR3 is 15 residues long. The junction had 4 bases not matched to a gene; V was cut back by 0 bases and J by 3 bases. The CDR3 reads CASSQDGTGDYGYTF. In DNA form, the CDR3 reads TGTGCCAGCAGCCAAGATGGTACAGGGGACTATGGCTACACCTTC.

The rearrangement joins TRBV29-1 to TRBJ2-7; D ambiguous. Trimming stripped 4 bases from V and 4 bases from J, with 8 bases between. Germline assignment: CDR1 SQVTM and CDR2 ANQGSEA. The CDR3 covers 11 residues. CDR3 sequence: CSVVGQYEQYF. The CDR3 nucleotides read TGCAGCGTTGTTGGGCAGTACGAGCAGTACTTC.